Presented here are 13 T cell receptor beta chains from one specimen sequenced in a study of control samples from healthy donors and cancer patients. Sequenced by immunoSEQ multiplex PCR; TCRdb stores in-frame clones only, minus some. This table holds around 110,000 clones, 93% found once. Specimen: blood. Receptor source: a man in his thirties or forties in good health.

V is TRBV28 and J is TRBJ2-3; no clear D gene. CDR1 and CDR2 (germline): MDHEN, SYDVKM. The CDR3 is 17 amino acids. Trimming shortened V by 3 bases and J by 0 bases, and 16 bases separated the two germline ends. The CDR3 DNA follows: TGTGCCAGCAGTTTTGGTTGGGCAGCGAGTAGCACAGATACGCAGTATTTT. This gives the protein CASSFGWAASSTDTQYF.

This clone was observed once. The rearrangement links TRBV11-2 to TRBJ1-2; 9 nucleotides agree with TRBD1. J lost 2 bases, V lost 4 bases, and 14 bases had no gene match. The CDR3 loop spans 18 amino acids. Germline assignment: CDR1 SGHAT and CDR2 FQNNGV. The CDR3 nucleotides are TGTGCCAGCAGCTACCGACAGGGGGGTCCTAGGATCAACTATGGCTACACCTTC. It encodes CASSYRQGGPRINYGYTF.

The chain uses TRBV24-1 and TRBJ1-2; unclear D gene. The CDR3 totals 13 residues. Germline CDR1 reads KGHDR; CDR2 reads SFDVKD. Trimming pared 8 bases from V and 6 bases from J, leaving 15 bases between. The CDR3: CATIVRREDGYTF. For the CDR3, the DNA is TGTGCCACCATTGTAAGGAGGGAGGATGGCTACACCTTC.

CDR3 DNA sequence: TGTGCCAGCAGTGAATTGTCGGGCCTCATATATTTT. Translating gives CASSELSGLIYF. The V gene is TRBV25-1, the J gene TRBJ1-3, with D unclear. V was pared by 1 base and J by 12 bases, with 10 bases between. Germline V gene lookup returns CDR1 MGHDK and CDR2 SYGVNS. The CDR3 is made up of 12 amino acids.

The rearrangement links TRBV28 to TRBJ2-7; maybe TRBD1 (5 bases). This CDR3 has 14 amino acids. The ends were cut back, 7 bases at V and 3 bases at J, with 16 bases in the middle. Germline values: CDR1 MDHEN, CDR2 SYDVKM. CDR3 coding DNA: TGTGCCAGCACAAAGGGGTCTTCACTCTACGAGCAGTACTTC. As protein: CASTKGSSLYEQYF.

This rearrangement joins TRBV5-6 to TRBJ2-7; TRBD2 matches at 8 bases. Germline V CDR1 and CDR2: SGHDT, YYEEEE. The CDR3 length is 14 residues. V dropped 4 bases and J dropped 5; count of bases not matched to a gene: 8. The CDR3 spells CASSPGLAGNEQYV. CDR3 nucleotides: TGTGCCAGCAGCCCAGGACTAGCTGGCAACGAGCAGTACGTC.

V gene TRBV7-9 combines with J gene TRBJ1-2; 8 bases agree with TRBD1. CDR1 is SEHNR, CDR2 FQNEAQ, per germline (reference sequence). The CDR3 totals 13 residues. V was pared by 7 bases and J by 7 bases, with 8 bases of the junction left unmatched. CDR3: CASKWAGGSGYTF. As DNA, the CDR3 is TGTGCCAGCAAATGGGCAGGGGGCAGTGGCTACACCTTC.

This chain connects TRBV18 to TRBJ1-2, with TRBD1 matching 9 bases. The J segment lost 3 bases and the V segment lost 5 bases, leaving 4 bases of the junction unmatched. This CDR3 spans 14 amino acids. In germline, CDR1 is KGHSH, CDR2 LQKENI. CDR3 residues: CASSADRGDYGYTF. CDR3 DNA sequence: TGTGCCAGCTCAGCCGACAGGGGGGACTATGGCTACACCTTC.

The genes are TRBV19 and TRBJ1-1; D is unresolved. Germline CDR1 is LNHDA and CDR2 is SQIVND (reference sequence). The germline V and J ends were trimmed by 7 bases and 4 bases, with 13 bases remaining between them. CDR3 length: 13 residues. The CDR3 nucleotides read TGTGCCAGTATGTTTCTAGGGTCCACTGAAGCTTTCTTT. It specifies CASMFLGSTEAFF.

CDR3: CAVGTGRLQGTKGKLFF. As DNA, the CDR3 is TGTGCCGTGGGGACCGGGCGCTTACAGGGCACAAAGGGAAAACTGTTTTTT. The rearrangement links TRBV19 to TRBJ1-4; D may be TRBD1 (6 bases). Trimming removed 11 bases at V and 10 bases at J, with 32 bases between. The CDR3 totals 17 residues. Germline CDR1 is LNHDA and CDR2 is SQIVND (reference sequence).

The chain links TRBV5-1 to TRBJ2-3, with 7 bases fitting TRBD2. Losses at the gene ends were 4 bases for V and 0 bases for J; bases not matched to a gene: 8. There are 16 residues in the CDR3. Germline V gives CDR1 SGHRS, CDR2 YFSETQ. CDR3 amino acids: CASSPRSGTSTDTQYF. The CDR3 DNA reads as TGCGCCAGCAGCCCTCGAAGCGGGACTAGCACAGATACGCAGTATTTT.

The chain employs TRBV3-1 (or the pseudogene TRBV3-2) and TRBJ1-1; D possibly corresponds to TRBD1 (5 bases). V gave up 3 bases and J gave up 8 bases, with 10 bases separating them. Germline CDR1 reads LGHDT; CDR2 reads YNNKEL (reference sequence). The CDR3 consists of 12 residues. As DNA, the CDR3 is TGTGCCAGCAGCCAGCCCCAGGGAGAAGCTTTCTTT. Protein sequence: CASSQPQGEAFF.

The chain employs TRBV7-3 and TRBJ2-3, with D possibly being TRBD2 (6 bases). This CDR3 has 16 amino acids. Trimming left V 5 bases short and J 1 base short, with 16 bases between. Germline CDR1 and CDR2: SGHTA and FQGTGA. CDR3 DNA: TGTGCCAGCAGCCAGGGACTCCAGGGCCGCACAGATACGCAGTATTTT. Translation: CASSQGLQGRTDTQYF.